Listed below are T cell receptor beta chains from one sample, sequenced in a study of beta chain features in type 1 diabetes. Repertoires were generated with immunoSEQ multiplex PCR, while TCRdb's copy carries only in-frame clones and drops some. The sample includes roughly 47,000 clones, roughly 47% seen only once; the top ten take more than 0.1%. The sample taken for sequencing was stem cell memory CD4+ T cells from blood. Receptor source: a man aged 25 to 40 with type 1 diabetes. The CDR3 runs from the conserved cysteine through the conserved F or W. D genes are given only for firm matches. Not every row has a clone size; where given, it reads once, few, many or a size class.

>TRBJ2-2|TRBD2|NA|TRBV19
TGTGCCAGTAACCCGGGACTAGCGGGACTGGGGGAGCTGTTTTTT
CASNPGLAGLGELFF
>TRBJ2-7|TRBD1|NA|TRBV10-3
TGTGCCATCAGTGCGGGACAGGGACTCTACGAGCAGTACTTC
CAISAGQGLYEQYF
>TRBJ2-3|NA|NA|TRBV5-1
TGCGCCAGCAGCTTGGCCAACGGTCCCCCGACAGATACGCAGTATTTT
CASSLANGPPTDTQYF
>TRBJ2-1|NA|few|TRBV7-8
TGTGCCAGCGTGCCGTTCGCAGCGGAGAGCTCCTACAATGAGCAGTTCTTC
CASVPFAAESSYNEQFF
>TRBJ1-2|NA|NA|TRBV18
TGTGCCAGCTCACCGGGACTTACTGGGGGCTACACCTTC
CASSPGLTGGYTF
>TRBJ2-1|TRBD1|few|TRBV27
TGTGCCAGCACACCGGGACAGGCTTACAATGAGCAGTTCTTC
CASTPGQAYNEQFF
>TRBJ1-1|TRBD1|NA|TRBV2
TGTGCCAGCAGGGGTACGACAGGGGGCACTGAAGCTTTCTTT
CASRGTTGGTEAFF
>TRBJ2-5|TRBD1|once|TRBV7-7
TGTGCTAGCAGCCCTTTTACAGGGGTTGGGGAGACCCAGTACTTC
CASSPFTGVGETQYF
>TRBJ2-2|TRBD2|NA|TRBV5-1
TGCGCCAGCAGCTTGGAGCGGGAGGCCACCGGGGAGCTGTTTTTT
CASSLEREATGELFF
>TRBJ1-5|TRBD1|NA|TRBV19
TGTGCCAGTAGTGACAGGGGCAATCAGCCCCAGCATTTT
CASSDRGNQPQHF
>TRBJ1-5|TRBD1|NA|TRBV7-9
TGTGCCAGCAGCTTAGGGACAGGGAGTCAGCCCCAGCATTTT
CASSLGTGSQPQHF
>TRBJ2-6|NA|NA|TRBV14
TGTGCCAGCAGCCAAGACACTGGGGCCAACGTCCTGACTTTC
CASSQDTGANVLTF
>TRBJ2-1|NA|few|TRBV25-1
TGTGCCAGCCGTGAGTACGGGGGAGCGCCTGAGCAGTTCTTC
CASREYGGAPEQFF
>TRBJ2-1|NA|NA|TRBV27
TGTGCCAGCAGACGGGAGTGGTACAATGAGCAGTTCTTC
CASRREWYNEQFF
>TRBJ2-1|TRBD2|NA|TRBV23-1
TGCGCCAGCAGTCAAAGGAAGTGTGCGGGAGGCCTGAGGTACAATGAGCAGTTCTTC
CASSQRKCAGGLRYNEQFF
>TRBJ2-3|NA|NA|TRBV7-2
TGTGCCAGCAGCTCCCTCGGGTCAGATACGCAGTATTTT
CASSSLGSDTQYF
>TRBJ2-3|TRBD1|few|TRBV7-3
TGTGCCAGCAGCTTAAATTGGGGACAGGGGAAAGATACGCAGTATTTT
CASSLNWGQGKDTQYF
>TRBJ1-1|NA|NA|TRBV4-3
TGCGCCAGCAGCCAAGATTCAGGGGTTGGGGGAGCTTTCTTT
CASSQDSGVGGAFF
>TRBJ2-7|TRBD2|NA|TRBV28
TGTGCCAGCAGTTCTCCGGGGACTAGCGGGGGCTACGAGCAGTACTTC
CASSSPGTSGGYEQYF
>TRBJ2-7|NA|NA|TRBV28
TGTGCCAGTCAGCCTCAGGGGCTTTTGGTCCACGAGCAGTACTTC
CASQPQGLLVHEQYF
>TRBJ2-5|NA|NA|TRBV29-1
TGCAGCGTTCGCGGGGCCGAGACCCAGTACTTC
CSVRGAETQYF
>TRBJ1-2|NA|NA|TRBV6-1
TGTGCCAGCACTTCAAGGGCTCAGGGTGGCTACACCTTC
CASTSRAQGGYTF
>TRBJ2-1|NA|NA|TRBV7-9
TGTGCTTGCAGCTCTCCGGCCCTAGGTGCACGGGAGCAGTTCTTC
CACSSPALGAREQFF
>TRBJ2-5|TRBD2|NA|TRBV19
TGTGCCAGTAGACGACTAGCGGAAAGACAAGAGACCCAGTACTTC
CASRRLAERQETQYF
>TRBJ1-2|NA|NA|TRBV29-1
TGCAGCGTTGAAGTGGGCAGGGGTATGGGTGGCTACACCTTC
CSVEVGRGMGGYTF
>TRBJ2-1|NA|NA|TRBV21-1
TGTGCCAGCAGAGGGGTGAACAATGAGCAGTTCTTC
CASRGVNNEQFF
>TRBJ2-7|NA|few|TRBV6-6
TGTGCCAGCAGTTACTCGACACAGATCTACGAGCAGTACTTC
CASSYSTQIYEQYF
>TRBJ2-1|NA|NA|TRBV2
TGTGCCAGCAGCGTATCTAATGAGCAGTTCTTC
CASSVSNEQFF
>TRBJ2-7|TRBD1|NA|TRBV27
TGTGCCAGCAGGCAGGGGGAGTCCTACGAGCAGTACTTC
CASRQGESYEQYF
>TRBJ1-1|NA|few|TRBV29-1
TGCAGCGCGGGGATGAACACTGAAGCTTTCTTT
CSAGMNTEAFF
>TRBJ2-1|TRBD1|once|TRBV27
TGTGCCAGCAGTATTTGGACAGGGGCCGATGAGCAGTTCTTC
CASSIWTGADEQFF
>TRBJ1-5|NA|NA|TRBV6-6
TGTGCCAGCACCGACATAGGCGGGGATCATCAGCCCCAGCATTTT
CASTDIGGDHQPQHF
>TRBJ2-5|NA|NA|TRBV9
TGTGCCAGCAGCGTAGGTTCAGGGTTGGAGACCCAGTACTTC
CASSVGSGLETQYF
>TRBJ2-1|TRBD2|NA|TRBV11-1
TGTGCCAGCAGCCCGGTTTTCGGCGGGAGGGCCCTTGAGCAGTTCTTC
CASSPVFGGRALEQFF
>TRBJ2-7|NA|NA|TRBV6-5
TGTGCCAGCAGTGGCCTGGGTGCGGGGTCCTACGAGCAGTACTTC
CASSGLGAGSYEQYF
>TRBJ1-5|NA|NA|TRBV21-1
TGCCTCTGGGAGACAGGTAGCAATCAGCCCCAGCATTTT
CLWETGSNQPQHF
>TRBJ1-5|TRBD1|NA|TRBV27
TGTGCCAGCAGCCCCCAGGGGGGAGGTCAGCCCCAGCATTTT
CASSPQGGGQPQHF
>TRBJ2-3|NA|NA|TRBV4-3
TGCGCCAGCAGCCAAACTCACCGGGACACCGATACGCAGTATTTT
CASSQTHRDTDTQYF
>TRBJ2-1|NA|NA|TRBV6-1
TGTGCCACCCAGGGAGTGGGGAGGAATGAGCAGTTCTTC
CATQGVGRNEQFF